The 12 T cell receptor beta chains below all came from one sample that was sequenced in a study of T cells in Graves' hyperthyroidism and ophthalmopathy. Amplification of TCR beta CDR3 regions was performed using RNA transcripts as template. Carried out on the TCR CDR3, a first-round RT-PCR used the HTBI primer set. TCRdb ran MiXCR on the multiplex PCR reads and lists one entry per CDR3 protein. The sample carries fewer than 700,000 distinct CDR3 sequences, about 17% recorded once. The sample consisted of blood. Receptor source: a woman under 40 with Graves' hyperthyroidism.

V usage is TRBV20-1 and J usage is TRBJ1-2; D is possibly TRBD1 (5 bases). V gave up 4 bases and J gave up 10 bases, with 16 bases separating them. CDR1 is DFQATT, CDR2 SNEGSKA, per germline (reference sequence). CDR3 length equals 12 residues. CDR3 in DNA: TGCAGTGCTACGGAAGCCCCCAGGGACTACACCTTC. Encoded protein: CSATEAPRDYTF.

This clonotype was observed at least ten times. V is TRBV18 and J is TRBJ1-1; D not certain. V lost 4 bases and J lost 7, with 10 bases in between. There are 12 residues in the CDR3. Germline V CDR1 and CDR2: KGHSH, LQKENI. The CDR3 region has the DNA TGTGCCAGCTCACTCTTTTGGGGTGAAGCTTTCTTT. Its translation: CASSLFWGEAFF.

The chain employs TRBV27 and TRBJ2-6; D may be TRBD2 (5 bases). V gave up 3 bases and J gave up 0 bases, with 9 bases separating them. The CDR3 runs 16 residues. Looked up from germline, CDR1 is MNHEY and CDR2 is SMNVEV (reference sequence). CDR3 in amino acids: CASSLDWGSGANVLTF. The CDR3 DNA follows: TGTGCCAGCAGTTTGGACTGGGGCTCTGGGGCCAACGTCCTGACTTTC.

V and J are TRBV29-1 and TRBJ2-1; D may be TRBD2 (6 bases). The CDR3 is 16 amino acids. Germline loops: CDR1 SQVTM, CDR2 ANQGSEA. The V and J ends lost 2 bases and 0 bases respectively, with 14 bases between them. The CDR3 DNA reads TGCAGCGTTGAATGGGGGAGGAGAGGCTCCTACAATGAGCAGTTCTTC. Its protein product is CSVEWGRRGSYNEQFF.

This chain connects TRBV6-2 or TRBV6-3 to TRBJ2-3, with D perhaps matching TRBD2 (5 bases). The germline gives CDR1 MNHEY, CDR2 SVGEGT. Trimming removed 7 bases from V and 0 bases from J, with 20 bases in between. The CDR3 consists of 17 residues. DNA of the CDR3: TGTGCCAGCACGCGGTCCGTCTTGAGGGCTAGCACAGATACGCAGTATTTT. Residues: CASTRSVLRASTDTQYF.

V and J are TRBV6-2 or TRBV6-3 and TRBJ2-7; D uncertain. Trimming removed 4 bases from V and 0 bases from J, with 16 bases in between. Germline V CDR1 and CDR2: MNHEY, SVGEGT. The CDR3 totals 16 residues. The CDR3 coding sequence is TGTGCCAGCAGTTTTGGGCAGCAATCCAGCTCCTACGAGCAGTACTTC. Its translation is CASSFGQQSSSYEQYF.

This clonotype was picked up many times. The rearrangement joins TRBV5-1 to TRBJ2-3, with TRBD2 identical over 8 bases. The CDR3 has 15 residues. Germline CDR1 is SGHRS and CDR2 is YFSETQ. V was clipped by 0 bases and J by 3 bases; unmatched bases: 3. The CDR3: CASSLGGRRTDTQYF. The CDR3 nucleotides read TGCGCCAGCAGCTTGGGCGGGAGGAGGACAGATACGCAGTATTTT.

This clonotype was seen ten or more times. The V and J genes are TRBV6-1 and TRBJ2-7; D is undetermined. This CDR3 is built from 14 residues. V was trimmed by 6 bases and J by 6 bases, leaving 18 bases between them. Germline loops: CDR1 MNHNS, CDR2 SASEGT. CDR3 bases: TGTGCCAGCAGCTCGACCCAACCCTCTGGCGAGCAGTACTTC. Its translation: CASSSTQPSGEQYF.

The genes are TRBV3-1 and TRBJ2-5; 10 bases are a match to TRBD2. The CDR3 length is 19 residues. Germline CDR1 and CDR2: LGHDT and YNNKEL (reference sequence). Unmatched junction bases numbered 13, after V lost 2 bases and J lost 1 base. The CDR3 region has the DNA TGTGCCAGCAGCCAAATGTTCCCGAGCCCTAGCGGGAGCCAAGAGACCCAGTACTTC. Protein sequence: CASSQMFPSPSGSQETQYF.

About this clonotype: It may be a read error: a sequence one base away is much more abundant. This sequence joins TRBV7-9 and TRBJ1-1; D possibly corresponds to TRBD1 (6 bases). The CDR3 contains 16 residues. Germline CDR1 is SEHNR and CDR2 is FQNEAQ (reference sequence). V lost 5 bases, J lost 6 bases, and 22 bases lay in between. The CDR3 DNA reads TGTGCCAGCAGCCCGGCACAGGGTTATGGGTACGCTGAAGCTTTCTTT. This codes for CASSPAQGYGYAEAFF.

This clonotype was picked up many times. The V gene is TRBV6-1, the J gene TRBJ1-1; 10 positions agree with TRBD1. The CDR3 is 14 amino acids. The V and J ends lost 7 bases and 10 bases, in that order; junction bases with no gene match: 12. Germline V gene data show CDR1 as MNHNS and CDR2 as SASEGT. The DNA for the CDR3 is TGTGCCAGCACCCTCCGGGGACAGGGGAACGCAGCTTTCTTT. Translated, it gives CASTLRGQGNAAFF.

This clonotype was recorded many times. The rearrangement uses TRBV3-1 and TRBJ2-7, with 8 bases aligning to TRBD1. The germline gives CDR1 LGHDT, CDR2 YNNKEL (reference sequence). The CDR3 length is 14 residues. Losses at the gene ends were 0 bases for V and 7 bases for J; bases not matched to a gene: 5. For the CDR3, the DNA is TGTGCCAGCAGCCAAGATACAGGGGGACGGGAGCAGTACTTC. The encoded protein is CASSQDTGGREQYF.